The 22 T cell receptor beta chains listed next were all sequenced from one sample in a study of blood T cells in healthy people across ages. Sample-barcoded 5' priming and a J-beta primer mix drove a second PCR of about 6 to 12 cycles. MiXCR, applied by TCRdb to the 5' RACE reads, yields one record per CDR3 protein. The sample has approximately 800,000 distinct CDR3 sequences; 35% to 40% are singletons. The sequencing sample was made of blood. These receptors all come from a man aged 18-30 years in good health.

This clonotype was counted a few times. The rearrangement links TRBV4-2 to TRBJ2-3, with TRBD2 identical over 15 bases. This CDR3 contains 18 residues. The germline V gene encodes CDR1 LGHNA and CDR2 YNFKEQ. The ends lost 3 bases at V and 3 bases at J; junction bases unmatched: 7. CDR3 sequence: CASSQEGLAGGITDTQYF. CDR3 DNA: TGTGCCAGCAGCCAGGAAGGACTAGCGGGGGGGATAACAGATACGCAGTATTTT.

This clonotype showed up just a few times. The V gene is TRBV7-9, the J gene TRBJ1-5, with no clear D. V was pared by 8 bases and J by 3 bases, with 11 bases between. The CDR3 runs to 13 residues. From germline, CDR1 is SEHNR and CDR2 FQNEAQ (reference sequence). The CDR3 sequence: CASAKGTNQPQHF. The DNA of the CDR3 is TGTGCCAGCGCTAAGGGCACCAATCAGCCCCAGCATTTT.

Only a few counts were recorded for this clonotype. The rearrangement joins TRBV12-3 or TRBV12-4 to TRBJ2-2; perhaps D is TRBD1 or TRBD2 (5 bases each). Trimming shortened V by 6 bases and J by 0 bases, and 11 bases separated the two germline ends. There are 15 residues in the CDR3. In DNA, the CDR3 is TGTGCCAGCAGGCCAGGGACGACGAACACCGGGGAGCTGTTTTTT. Amino acid sequence: CASRPGTTNTGELFF.

This sequence joins TRBV7-9 and TRBJ1-2, with D maybe TRBD1 (5 bases). Germline values: CDR1 SEHNR, CDR2 FQNEAQ (reference sequence). The CDR3 sequence is 13 residues long. V lost 5 bases to trimming and J lost 4 bases, with 11 bases between them. The CDR3 here is CASSRGAPYGYTF. The CDR3 bases are TGTGCCAGCAGCAGAGGGGCCCCCTATGGCTACACCTTC.

This clonotype has ten or more counts. The V gene is TRBV12-3 or TRBV12-4, the J gene TRBJ2-4; either TRBD1 or TRBD2 may fit D (6 bases each). The CDR3 length is 14 residues. Trimming left V 6 bases short and J 5 bases short, with 14 bases between. The chain's CDR3 is CASSEGGFQNIQYF. The CDR3, as DNA: TGTGCCAGCAGCGAAGGGGGGTTCCAAAACATTCAGTACTTC.

V usage is TRBV5-1 and J usage is TRBJ1-1, with D maybe TRBD1 (5 bases). V was cut by 0 bases and J by 7 bases, with 16 bases left in between. The CDR3 is 15 amino acids. CDR1 SGHRS and CDR2 YFSETQ come from the germline V gene. In DNA, the CDR3 is TGCGCCAGCAGCTTGGAACGGGGCGGCAGTGATGAAGCTTTCTTT. Encoded protein: CASSLERGGSDEAFF.

The genes are TRBV18 and TRBJ1-1; TRBD1 agrees at 7 bases. This CDR3 contains 15 residues. Trimming took 10 bases from V and 4 from J; bases not matched to a gene: 15. Germline CDR1 is KGHSH and CDR2 is LQKENI. CDR3 bases: TGTGCCACCCGGATAACTGGACAGGAGGGCACTGAAGCTTTCTTT. Translated, it gives CATRITGQEGTEAFF. The variable domain in full, with the rest retrieved from reference TRBV18 and TRBJ1-1, is NAGVMQNPRHLVRRRGQEARLRCSPMKGHSHVYWYRQLPEEGLKFMVYLQKENIIDESGMPKERFSAEFPKEGPSILRIQQVVRGDSAAYFCATRITGQEGTEAFFGQGTRLTVV.

The genes are TRBV6-1 and TRBJ2-3; the D is unclear. The germline CDR1 and CDR2 sequences are MNHNS and SASEGT. Trimming removed 2 bases at V and 0 bases at J, with 15 bases between. The CDR3 sequence is 17 residues long. The CDR3 loop reads CASSERPQSSSTDTQYF. As DNA, the CDR3 is TGTGCCAGCAGTGAAAGGCCCCAGAGCTCTAGCACAGATACGCAGTATTTT.

V gene TRBV20-1 combines with J gene TRBJ2-3; 7 nucleotides line up with TRBD2. Germline V gene data show CDR1 as DFQATT and CDR2 as SNEGSKA (reference sequence). The V gene end was trimmed by 6 bases and the J gene end by 4 bases; junction bases not matched to a gene: 4. This CDR3 contains 12 residues. The CDR3 protein is CSAPRGADTQYF. The CDR3 DNA sequence: TGCAGTGCCCCTCGGGGGGCAGATACGCAGTATTTT.

The sample holds a few counts of this clonotype. The rearrangement joins TRBV24-1 to TRBJ2-1; 12 bases line up with TRBD2. Germline V gene data show CDR1 as KGHDR and CDR2 as SFDVKD. Trimming at V came to 3 bases and at J to 7 bases, leaving 3 bases not matched to a gene. CDR3 size: 15 residues. The CDR3 here is CATSDIGLAGNEQFF. The CDR3 coding sequence is TGTGCCACCAGTGATATTGGACTAGCGGGGAATGAGCAGTTCTTC.

This clonotype was seen a handful of times. The CDR3 sequence: CSVEEGPAGQGYTF. CDR3 bases: TGCAGCGTTGAAGAGGGCCCCGCCGGCCAGGGCTACACCTTC. The chain is built from TRBV29-1 and TRBJ1-2; D gene ambiguous. Germline V gene lookup returns CDR1 SQVTM and CDR2 ANQGSEA. This CDR3 contains 14 residues. Trimming left V 0 bases short and J 8 bases short, with 16 bases between.

Of note for this clonotype: Being one base from a much bigger clone, this may be a read error. This chain connects TRBV20-1 to TRBJ1-2; 8 bases are a match to TRBD1. This CDR3 is 14 amino acids long. Germline V lookup: CDR1 DFQATT, CDR2 SNEGSKA (reference sequence). Trimming removed 1 base from V and 4 bases from J; junction bases left unmatched: 5. The CDR3 region is CSARVAGGSYGYTF. Here the CDR3 DNA reads TGCAGTGCTAGAGTGGCAGGGGGCAGCTATGGCTACACCTTC.

The V call is TRBV5-1, the J call TRBJ2-5; D is possibly TRBD2 (5 bases). Germline V gene lookup returns CDR1 SGHRS and CDR2 YFSETQ. This CDR3 has 15 amino acids. Trimming took off 2 bases at V and 2 bases at J, with 13 bases between the two ends. CDR3 nucleotides: TGCGCCAGCAGCTTCGGGGTAAGGACTCAAGAGACCCAGTACTTC. This translates into CASSFGVRTQETQYF. Full variable domain (missing parts from reference TRBV5-1 and TRBJ2-5): KAGVTQTPRYLIKTRGQQVTLSCSPISGHRSVSWYQQTPGQGLQFLFEYFSETQRNKGNFPGRFSGRQFSNSRSEMNVSTLELGDSALYLCASSFGVRTQETQYFGPGTRLLVL.

The rearrangement joins TRBV7-6 to TRBJ1-5; D gene unclear. Germline assignment: CDR1 SGHVS and CDR2 FNYEAQ. This CDR3 spans 18 amino acids. Between the trimmed V and J ends, which lost 5 bases and 0 bases, there was a span of 20 bases. The CDR3 here is CASSPFAGLKTSNQPQHF. The CDR3 DNA reads TGTGCCAGCAGCCCCTTTGCGGGCTTAAAAACTAGCAATCAGCCCCAGCATTTT.

The chain links TRBV28 to TRBJ2-5; 9 nucleotides agree with TRBD1. Germline V CDR1 and CDR2: MDHEN, SYDVKM. The CDR3 sequence is 16 residues long. V was clipped by 5 bases and J by 11 bases; unmatched bases: 18. In DNA form, the CDR3 reads TGTGCCAGCAGTCGGGCCCTGGGACAGGGAAGGGATGAGCAGTACTTC. This codes for CASSRALGQGRDEQYF. Complete variable domain (other parts from reference TRBV28 and TRBJ2-5): DVKVTQSSRYLVKRTGEKVFLECVQDMDHENMFWYRQDPGLGLRLIYFSYDVKMKEKGDIPEGYSVSREKKERFSLILESASTNQTSMYLCASSRALGQGRDEQYFGPGTRLLVL.

The J gene is TRBJ2-5, the V gene TRBV10-3; 7 positions agree with TRBD2. The last part of the DNA fits TRBJ2-7 better; the J call may be wrong. The CDR3 covers 13 residues. Per the germline V gene, CDR1 is ENHRY and CDR2 is SYGVKD. Written as DNA, the CDR3 is TGTGCCATCAGGGGAACTAGCGTTTACGAGCAGTACTTC. As protein: CAIRGTSVYEQYF.

This clonotype was counted between two and nine times. The rearrangement links TRBV12-3 or TRBV12-4 to TRBJ1-2, with D unresolved. Trimming pared 3 bases from V and 12 bases from J, leaving 2 bases between. The CDR3 totals 8 residues. The CDR3 loop is CASSFNTF. The CDR3 coding sequence is TGTGCCAGCAGTTTCAACACCTTC.

The rearrangement uses TRBV7-2 and TRBJ2-1; D is undetermined. This CDR3 contains 16 residues. Trimming shortened V by 1 base and J by 5 bases, and 15 bases separated the two germline ends. Germline V gives CDR1 SGHTA, CDR2 FQGNSA. This chain's CDR3 is CASSLVRVRQNNEQFF. CDR3 nucleotides: TGTGCCAGCAGCTTAGTCCGCGTTCGGCAAAACAATGAGCAGTTCTTC. Complete variable domain (other parts from reference TRBV7-2 and TRBJ2-1): GAGVSQSPSNKVTEKGKDVELRCDPISGHTALYWYRQSLGQGLEFLIYFQGNSAPDKSGLPSDRFSAERTGGSVSTLTIQRTQQEDSAVYLCASSLVRVRQNNEQFFGPGTRLTVL.

This chain joins TRBV7-9 and TRBJ1-1; D gene uncertain. CDR1 is SEHNR and CDR2 is FQNEAQ in the germline V gene (reference sequence). V lost 3 bases to trimming and J lost 7 bases, with 12 bases between them. The CDR3 runs to 13 residues. The CDR3: CASSLGSMSEAFF. In DNA, the CDR3 is TGTGCCAGCAGCTTGGGTTCTATGAGTGAAGCTTTCTTT.

The rearrangement uses TRBV14 and TRBJ1-4; possibly TRBD1 for D (5 bases). The length of the CDR3 is 15 residues. Germline assignment: CDR1 SGHDN and CDR2 FVKESK. The V and J ends lost 0 bases and 8 bases respectively, with 13 bases between them. The CDR3 DNA follows: TGTGCCAGCAGCCAAGAGACAGCCTTAGGAGAAAAACTGTTTTTT. It is translated as CASSQETALGEKLFF.

The rearrangement joins TRBV29-1 to TRBJ2-7; D is unclear. V lost 4 bases to trimming and J lost 1 base, with 11 bases between them. The CDR3 has 13 residues. The germline gives CDR1 SQVTM, CDR2 ANQGSEA. The CDR3 spells CSVGRHLSYEQYF. CDR3 coding DNA: TGCAGCGTTGGTAGACACCTGTCCTACGAGCAGTACTTC.

With regard to this clonotype: A read error may explain this, as a much larger clone is one base away. The V and J genes are TRBV29-1 and TRBJ2-5, with a tentative D call TRBD1 (6 bases). CDR1 and CDR2 (germline): SQVTM, ANQGSEA. The CDR3 extends over 14 amino acids. Trimming stripped 1 base from V and 11 bases from J, with 20 bases between. The CDR3 protein is CSVEGDNPDNEQYF. The CDR3 nucleotides read TGCAGCGTTGAAGGGGACAACCCTGACAATGAGCAGTACTTC.